Presented here are 11 T cell receptor beta chains from one specimen sequenced in a study of glioma-infiltrating T cells. Amplification of TCR alpha and beta CDR3 regions from RNA used iRepertoire nested multiplex PCR. TCRdb recomputed calls from the multiplex PCR reads with MiXCR, one row per CDR3 protein. The sample holds more than 90,000 distinct CDR3 sequences; roughly 40% are singletons and the top ten take around two fifths. The sequencing sample was made of glioma tissue, nonneoplastic brain tissue, or PBMCs (not recorded which). The receptors shown here come from a human donor with low-grade glioma or glioblastoma, undergoing nonglioma brain surgery, or in good health (not recorded which).

The genes are TRBV4-2 and TRBJ2-7; 9 bases agree with TRBD1. The CDR3 totals 12 residues. Per the germline V gene, CDR1 is LGHNA and CDR2 is YNFKEQ. J gave up 5 bases and V 8 bases, and 4 bases lay outside the gene matches. As DNA, the CDR3 is TGTGCCAGCCCGGGACAGGGCCACGAGCAGTACTTC. Amino acid sequence: CASPGQGHEQYF.

The sample holds many counts of this clonotype. This rearrangement joins TRBV5-5 to TRBJ1-6; 9 positions match TRBD1. The CDR3 runs to 18 residues. J gave up 10 bases and V 2 bases, and 16 bases lay outside the gene matches. Germline V gene lookup returns CDR1 SGHKS and CDR2 YYEKEE (reference sequence). The DNA for the CDR3 is TGTGCCAGCAGCTTATCTGGGACAGGGTTCCAGCGGTACTCACCCCTCCACTTT. Residues: CASSLSGTGFQRYSPLHF.

This clonotype was observed many times. The V and J genes are TRBV28 and TRBJ1-2; D may be TRBD1 (6 bases). This CDR3 comprises 16 residues. CDR1 is MDHEN, CDR2 SYDVKM, per germline. V lost 5 bases to trimming and J lost 0 bases, with 16 bases between them. CDR3 region: CASSKGVGFPNYGYTF. CDR3 bases: TGTGCCAGCAGTAAGGGGGTCGGGTTCCCTAACTATGGCTACACCTTC.

Details on this clonotype: An end of the junction does not agree with germline; a read error may underlie this. CDR3 DNA sequence: TGCGCCAGCAGCGAAGACAAGGGCGCTGAAGCTTTCTTT. This encodes CASSEDKGAEAFF. The J gene is TRBJ1-1, the V gene TRBV4-1; D gene ambiguous. Germline CDR1 and CDR2: MGHRA and YSYEKL. This CDR3 contains 13 residues.

In this sample, this clonotype turned up many times. V gene TRBV11-3 combines with J gene TRBJ2-3; 14 nucleotides match TRBD2. With 5 bases clipped from V and 4 bases from J, the junction kept 5 bases outside the gene matches. Looked up from germline, CDR1 is SGHNT and CDR2 is YENEEA. CDR3 size: 16 residues. As DNA, the CDR3 is TGTGCCAGCAGCAGGGGACTAGCGGGAGCCGCAGATACGCAGTATTTT. Protein product: CASSRGLAGAADTQYF.

Concerning this clonotype itself: The junction departs from germline at one end; a sequencing error may be responsible. This chain uses TRBV20-1 with TRBJ1-1; a weak D match, TRBD1 (5 bases). CDR1 and CDR2 (germline): DFQATT, SNEGSKA (reference sequence). This CDR3 spans 14 amino acids. Written as DNA, the CDR3 is TGCAGTGCTAGACGGGGGTCCATGAAAACTGAAGCTTTCTTT. Protein sequence: CSARRGSMKTEAFF.

With regard to this clonotype: Mismatch with germline at one junction end may stem from a read error. The CDR3, as DNA: TGTGCCTGCAGTTTAGGGGTGGAGGTCAGGAAGACCCAGTACTTC. Translated: CACSLGVEVRKTQYF. This chain links TRBV28 with TRBJ2-5, with D perhaps given as TRBD1 or TRBD2 (5 bases each). Germline V gene lookup returns CDR1 MDHEN and CDR2 SYDVKM. The CDR3 runs 15 residues.

This chain uses TRBV6-1 with TRBJ2-7; TRBD2 is a possible D gene (5 bases). The CDR3 consists of 16 residues. V was trimmed by 2 bases and J by 5 bases, leaving 19 bases between them. The germline gives CDR1 MNHNS, CDR2 SASEGT. The chain's CDR3 is CASSEIGLASYNEQYF. The CDR3 nucleotides read TGTGCCAGCAGTGAAATTGGACTGGCCTCCTACAACGAGCAGTACTTC.

This clonotype was counted many times. V and J are TRBV5-1 and TRBJ1-1; no clear D gene. Germline V gene lookup returns CDR1 SGHRS and CDR2 YFSETQ. The CDR3 loop spans 14 amino acids. Trimming removed 1 base at V and 2 bases at J, with 9 bases between. CDR3 residues: CASSLSPPNTEAFF. For the CDR3, the DNA is TGCGCCAGCAGCTTGTCTCCACCAAACACTGAAGCTTTCTTT.

A remark on this clonotype: The junction does not match germline at one end; this may be a read error. This chain links TRBV2 with TRBJ2-7, with D unclear. Germline CDR1 is SNHLY and CDR2 is FYNNEI. This CDR3 is built from 14 residues. CDR3 bases: TGTGCCAGAAGTGTTTCACGGAACTCCTGCGAGCAGTACTTC. Residues: CARSVSRNSCEQYF.

This clonotype was picked up many times. CDR3 DNA sequence: TGTGCCAGCAGTTCCGCAGAGGTTCCCACGGAAGCTTTCTTT. It codes for CASSSAEVPTEAFF. The chain is built from TRBV6-1 and TRBJ1-1; D unresolved. The V gene's germline CDR1 is MNHNS and CDR2 SASEGT. Trimming pared 5 bases from V and 8 bases from J, leaving 18 bases between. CDR3 length: 14 residues.